Below, 26 T cell receptor beta chains from the same sample are listed, as sequenced in a study of T cells of healthy individuals. TCRdb used MiXCR to reprocess the 5' RACE reads, holding one entry per CDR3 protein. The sample lists about 96,000 distinct CDR3 sequences, around 17% occurring once. All receptors come from a human donor in good health.

This clonotype appeared a few times. This rearrangement joins TRBV11-1 to TRBJ2-1; perhaps TRBD1 as D (5 bases). This CDR3 has 13 amino acids. Trimming removed 1 base from V and 5 bases from J, with 6 bases in between. Germline V CDR1 and CDR2: SGHAT, FQDESV (reference sequence). CDR3 DNA: TGTGCCAGCAGCTTAGGGGGCCACAATGAGCAGTTCTTC. This gives the protein CASSLGGHNEQFF.

This clonotype occurred many times. The rearrangement uses TRBV20-1 and TRBJ2-3; tentatively, D is TRBD2 (5 bases). The CDR3 extends over 13 amino acids. V lost 3 bases to trimming and J lost 8 bases, with 15 bases between them. Germline CDR1 DFQATT, CDR2 SNEGSKA (reference sequence). CDR3 DNA: TGCAGTGCTAGCCCAACCCCGGGGAGTACGCAGTATTTT. Amino acid sequence: CSASPTPGSTQYF.

The chain's CDR3 is CASSLKPGGQAGNTIYF. The CDR3, as DNA: TGTGCCAGCAGCTTAAAACCCGGGGGACAGGCTGGAAACACCATATATTTT. The V call is TRBV9, the J call TRBJ1-3, with 8 bases matching TRBD1. The CDR3 extends over 17 amino acids. Germline V lookup: CDR1 SGDLS, CDR2 YYNGEE. Trimming cost V 4 bases and J 2 bases; bases outside gene matches: 11. Looking up the rest from reference TRBV9 and TRBJ1-3 gives the full variable domain: DSGVTQTPKHLITATGQRVTLRCSPRSGDLSVYWYQQSLDQGLQFLIQYYNGEERAKGNILERFSAQQFPDLHSELNLSSLELGDSALYFCASSLKPGGQAGNTIYFGEGSWLTVV.

This clonotype showed up many times. The chain has TRBV9 and TRBJ2-2; 11 nucleotides agree with TRBD1. Germline V CDR1 and CDR2: SGDLS, YYNGEE. Germline trimming cut 2 bases from V and 7 bases from J; bases unmatched to any gene: 10. The CDR3 runs to 17 residues. The CDR3 is CASSVPRDRGYGGELFF. DNA for the CDR3: TGTGCCAGCAGCGTCCCAAGGGACAGGGGGTACGGCGGGGAGCTGTTTTTT.

The V and J genes are TRBV5-1 and TRBJ2-3; TRBD2 agrees at 11 bases. The CDR3 has 16 residues. The V gene end was trimmed by 3 bases and the J gene end by 1 base; junction bases not matched to a gene: 4. Germline CDR1 SGHRS, CDR2 YFSETQ. CDR3 sequence: CASSSSTSGGTDTQYF. The CDR3 DNA is TGCGCCAGCAGCTCTTCGACTAGCGGGGGCACAGATACGCAGTATTTT.

This clonotype was counted only a few times. The chain uses TRBV9 and TRBJ2-3; the match to TRBD2 covers 7 bases. CDR3 size: 16 residues. CDR1 is SGDLS and CDR2 is YYNGEE in the germline V gene. J lost 4 bases, V lost 0 bases, and 8 bases had no gene match. This CDR3 reads CASSVGTAAGADTQYF. CDR3 nucleotide sequence: TGTGCCAGCAGCGTAGGCACCGCGGCGGGAGCAGATACGCAGTATTTT.

The gene calls are TRBV28 and TRBJ2-3, with a tentative D call TRBD1 (6 bases). This CDR3 has 15 amino acids. Per the germline V gene, CDR1 is MDHEN and CDR2 is SYDVKM. V lost 4 bases, J lost 0 bases, and 11 bases lay in between. CDR3 bases: TGTGCCAGCAGTTCGGCACAGGGAAGCACAGATACGCAGTATTTT. Amino acid sequence: CASSSAQGSTDTQYF. Supplemented by reference TRBV28 and TRBJ2-3, the full variable domain reads DVKVTQSSRYLVKRTGEKVFLECVQDMDHENMFWYRQDPGLGLRLIYFSYDVKMKEKGDIPEGYSVSREKKERFSLILESASTNQTSMYLCASSSAQGSTDTQYFGPGTRLTVL.

This clonotype was observed a few times. CDR3 sequence (DNA): TGTGCCTGGAGGTGGGGTGGTTGGGGGCCAGATACGCAGTATTTT. It is translated as CAWRWGGWGPDTQYF. The genes are TRBV30 and TRBJ2-3, with D perhaps matching TRBD1 (6 bases). Germline CDR1 and CDR2: GTSNPN and SVGIG (reference sequence). Trimming left V 3 bases short and J 4 bases short, with 17 bases between. This CDR3 region has 15 residues.

The J gene is TRBJ1-5, the V gene TRBV28; maybe TRBD1 (5 bases). This CDR3 is 15 amino acids long. CDR1 and CDR2 (germline): MDHEN, SYDVKM. Trimming stripped 2 bases from V and 2 bases from J, with 10 bases between. CDR3 protein: CASSLRGVGNQPQHF. The DNA for the CDR3 is TGTGCCAGCAGTTTACGAGGGGTTGGCAATCAGCCCCAGCATTTT.

This clonotype was picked up many times. This chain uses TRBV12-3 or TRBV12-4 with TRBJ2-2, with 11 positions matching TRBD2. V shed 5 bases, J shed 5 bases, and the junction held 4 bases outside the gene matches. The CDR3 runs 15 residues. The CDR3 DNA is TGTGCCAGCAGTCCAACTAGCGGGGGAACCGGGGAGCTGTTTTTT. Protein: CASSPTSGGTGELFF.

In its sample, this clonotype was seen a few times. The chain couples TRBV27 to TRBJ2-7; TRBD1 agrees at 7 bases. CDR3 length equals 14 residues. V dropped 3 bases and J dropped 2; count of bases not matched to a gene: 4. Germline V CDR1 and CDR2: MNHEY, SMNVEV (reference sequence). CDR3 in amino acids: CASSFDRAAYEQYF. The CDR3 coding sequence is TGTGCCAGCAGTTTCGACAGGGCGGCCTACGAGCAGTACTTC.

This clonotype was seen many times. The rearrangement joins TRBV6-2 or TRBV6-3 to TRBJ1-5, with TRBD1 identical over 8 bases. CDR3 length: 15 residues. The germline CDR1 and CDR2 sequences are MNHEY and SVGEGT. The V and J ends lost 4 bases and 1 base, in that order; junction bases with no gene match: 3. The CDR3 sequence: CASSFRTGSNQPQHF. CDR3 DNA sequence: TGTGCCAGCAGTTTCAGGACAGGGAGCAATCAGCCCCAGCATTTT.

This clonotype was seen a few times. The chain is built from TRBV20-1 and TRBJ1-5, with a weak D call TRBD1 (6 bases). Germline-derived CDR1 and CDR2 are DFQATT and SNEGSKA (reference sequence). V dropped 0 bases and J dropped 9 bases, with 21 bases sitting between them. CDR3 length: 16 residues. CDR3 residues: CSAREWGATHRGPQHF. The DNA for the CDR3 is TGCAGTGCTAGAGAATGGGGGGCTACTCATAGGGGGCCCCAGCATTTT.

This clonotype appeared a few times. The chain carries TRBV5-1 and TRBJ1-5, with TRBD1 as a possible D gene (5 bases). V lost 4 bases to trimming and J lost 7 bases, with 15 bases between them. Germline V gene lookup returns CDR1 SGHRS and CDR2 YFSETQ. This CDR3 is 14 amino acids long. The CDR3 region is CASSPEPGYQPQHF. For the CDR3, the DNA is TGCGCCAGCAGCCCAGAGCCAGGGTACCAGCCCCAGCATTTT. The variable domain in full, completed from reference TRBV5-1 and TRBJ1-5, reads KAGVTQTPRYLIKTRGQQVTLSCSPISGHRSVSWYQQTPGQGLQFLFEYFSETQRNKGNFPGRFSGRQFSNSRSEMNVSTLELGDSALYLCASSPEPGYQPQHFGDGTRLSIL.

The rearrangement joins TRBV5-1 to TRBJ1-6; D might be TRBD1 (6 bases). CDR1 is SGHRS, CDR2 YFSETQ, per germline. The CDR3 runs 15 residues. Trimming pared 0 bases from V and 8 bases from J, leaving 12 bases between. The DNA for the CDR3 is TGCGCCAGCAGCTTGGAACAGGGAGAGTATTCACCCCTCCACTTT. Amino acid sequence: CASSLEQGEYSPLHF.

This clonotype was detected ten times or more. V gene TRBV24-1 combines with J gene TRBJ2-1; D gene unclear. Germline assignment: CDR1 KGHDR and CDR2 SFDVKD. V dropped 0 bases and J dropped 8 bases, with 1 base sitting between them. The CDR3 has 11 amino acids. For the CDR3, the DNA is TGTGCCACCAGTGATTTGCATGAGCAGTTCTTC. Translating it yields CATSDLHEQFF.

This clonotype was detected ten times or more. This chain links TRBV20-1 with TRBJ2-5; 7 bases line up with TRBD2. Germline V gives CDR1 DFQATT, CDR2 SNEGSKA (reference sequence). J lost 5 bases, V lost 3 bases, and 9 bases had no gene match. The CDR3 loop spans 14 amino acids. CDR3 nucleotide sequence: TGCAGTGCTAGGAAGACTAGCTTTGGGGAGACCCAGTACTTC. Protein sequence: CSARKTSFGETQYF.

The V and J genes are TRBV7-9 and TRBJ2-7; no clear D. The CDR3 totals 12 residues. V was trimmed by 4 bases and J by 2 bases, leaving 6 bases between them. Per the germline V gene, CDR1 is SEHNR and CDR2 is FQNEAQ (reference sequence). CDR3 sequence: CASSYTAYEQYF. The CDR3 DNA follows: TGTGCCAGCAGCTACACAGCCTACGAGCAGTACTTC.

The J gene is TRBJ2-5, the V gene TRBV20-1; no definite D call. The germline V and J ends were trimmed by 3 bases and 4 bases, with 12 bases remaining between them. The CDR3 loop spans 13 amino acids. Germline values: CDR1 DFQATT, CDR2 SNEGSKA (reference sequence). The CDR3 loop reads CSASGQFRETQYF. The DNA of the CDR3 is TGCAGTGCTAGTGGCCAGTTTCGAGAGACCCAGTACTTC.

The chain is built from TRBV5-1 and TRBJ1-2; the match to TRBD1 covers 7 bases. Germline CDR1 SGHRS, CDR2 YFSETQ. This CDR3 is built from 14 residues. The V segment lost 0 bases and the J segment 8 bases; nucleotides outside the gene matches: 7. The CDR3 DNA is TGCGCCAGCAGCTTGGAGACAGGGTCTGGCGGCTACACCTTC. It specifies CASSLETGSGGYTF.

This clonotype was seen more than once but under ten times. The chain couples TRBV5-5 to TRBJ2-1; no clear D gene. With 4 bases removed from V and 4 bases from J, the gap between germline ends came to 9 bases. CDR1 is SGHKS, CDR2 YYEKEE, per germline (reference sequence). This CDR3 is 13 amino acids long. For the CDR3, the DNA is TGTGCCAGCAGCCTTTGGACGTACAATGAGCAGTTCTTC. This sequence encodes CASSLWTYNEQFF.

The sample holds many counts of this clonotype. This chain connects TRBV19 to TRBJ2-6; D remains unclear. The CDR3 runs 17 residues. V was cut by 7 bases and J by 2 bases, with 18 bases left in between. The germline V gene has CDR1 LNHDA and CDR2 SQIVND (reference sequence). The CDR3 reads CASTSPQMVTGANVLTF. CDR3 DNA sequence: TGTGCCAGTACCTCCCCCCAGATGGTGACTGGGGCCAACGTCCTGACTTTC.

This clonotype occurred a few times. This chain uses TRBV7-2 with TRBJ2-3, with 10 nucleotides matching TRBD2. Germline lookup yields CDR1 SGHTA and CDR2 FQGNSA. This CDR3 is 15 amino acids long. Trimming took 5 bases from V and 4 from J; bases not matched to a gene: 6. In nucleotides, the CDR3 is TGTGCCAGCAGCCCGCCTGGACTAGCGGCAGATACGCAGTATTTT. Protein product: CASSPPGLAADTQYF.

The gene calls are TRBV10-3 and TRBJ1-2; D is undetermined. V was shortened by 10 bases and J by 8 bases, with 17 bases between the two germline ends. The CDR3 has 12 amino acids. CDR1 and CDR2 (germline): ENHRY, SYGVKD. CDR3 in DNA: TGTGCCAGCAACGGACTCGACGGGGGCTACACCTTC. Its translation is CASNGLDGGYTF.

This clonotype was seen a handful of times. The genes are TRBV7-6 and TRBJ1-2, with D maybe TRBD1 (6 bases). V lost 2 bases, J lost 7 bases, and 11 bases lay in between. CDR1 is SGHVS, CDR2 FNYEAQ, per germline. The CDR3 is made up of 13 amino acids. The chain's CDR3 is CASSLMGAGGYTF. In DNA, the CDR3 is TGTGCCAGCAGCTTAATGGGGGCTGGTGGCTACACCTTC.

In this sample, this clonotype turned up many times. The rearrangement links TRBV28 to TRBJ2-7; D is unclear. Germline CDR1 reads MDHEN; CDR2 reads SYDVKM. V lost 4 bases, J lost 2 bases, and 12 bases lay in between. The CDR3 covers 14 residues. In nucleotides, the CDR3 is TGTGCCAGCAGTTGGTCGGTAGCCCCCTACGAGCAGTACTTC. Translated, it gives CASSWSVAPYEQYF. Drawing the rest from reference TRBV28 and TRBJ2-7, the complete variable domain is DVKVTQSSRYLVKRTGEKVFLECVQDMDHENMFWYRQDPGLGLRLIYFSYDVKMKEKGDIPEGYSVSREKKERFSLILESASTNQTSMYLCASSWSVAPYEQYFGPGTRLTVT.